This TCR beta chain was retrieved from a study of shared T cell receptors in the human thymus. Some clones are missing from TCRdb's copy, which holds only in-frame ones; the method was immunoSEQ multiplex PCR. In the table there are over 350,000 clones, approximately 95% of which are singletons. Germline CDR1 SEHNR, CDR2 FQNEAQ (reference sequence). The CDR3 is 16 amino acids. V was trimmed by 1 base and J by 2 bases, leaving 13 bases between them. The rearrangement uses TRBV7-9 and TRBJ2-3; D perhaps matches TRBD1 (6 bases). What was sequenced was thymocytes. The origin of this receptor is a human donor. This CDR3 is CASSLGGRGNTDTQYF. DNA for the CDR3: TGTGCCAGCAGCTTAGGGGGGCGAGGGAACACAGATACGCAGTATTTT.